The present TCR beta chain was sequenced within a study of vaccination and CD4 T cells after COVID-19. Across the study: Overlapping spike peptides of SARS-CoV-2, HCoV-NL63, HCoV-OC43 and HCoV-229E were used, and cells were stimulated with them. Whole-study findings and limits: Detection of a median roughly 83% of reactive clones in convalescent patients was confined to the period after vaccination. Although the median of SARS-CoV-2-reactive clonotypes rose from approximately 21 to 40, the change was not significant.

This clonotype turned up a few times. The antigen is not known. Germline-derived CDR1 and CDR2 are MNHEY and SMNVEV (reference sequence). There are 11 residues in the CDR3. Trimming removed 4 bases at V and 11 bases at J, with 11 bases between. This sample's treatment: roughly ten-day PBMC culture with coronavirus spike peptide pools or control peptides (ViraFEST assay). At days 3 and 7, half the medium was exchanged for fresh IL-2 medium. Sequenced with the Oncomine TCR Beta short-read assay was DNA taken from cultured CD4+ T cells. MiXCR, applied by TCRdb to the PCR reads, yields one record per CDR3 protein. The repertoire has over 10,000 distinct CDR3 sequences, roughly 56% of them found once; the top ten carry over 15%.

Specimen: CD4+ T cells from blood, cultured in vitro. This receptor was obtained from a human donor who had recovered from COVID-19. This chain joins TRBV27 and TRBJ1-1; possibly TRBD1 for D (6 bases). The DNA for the CDR3 is TGTGCCAGCAGTTCACAGGGTCGGGCTTTCTTT. It codes for CASSSQGRAFF.